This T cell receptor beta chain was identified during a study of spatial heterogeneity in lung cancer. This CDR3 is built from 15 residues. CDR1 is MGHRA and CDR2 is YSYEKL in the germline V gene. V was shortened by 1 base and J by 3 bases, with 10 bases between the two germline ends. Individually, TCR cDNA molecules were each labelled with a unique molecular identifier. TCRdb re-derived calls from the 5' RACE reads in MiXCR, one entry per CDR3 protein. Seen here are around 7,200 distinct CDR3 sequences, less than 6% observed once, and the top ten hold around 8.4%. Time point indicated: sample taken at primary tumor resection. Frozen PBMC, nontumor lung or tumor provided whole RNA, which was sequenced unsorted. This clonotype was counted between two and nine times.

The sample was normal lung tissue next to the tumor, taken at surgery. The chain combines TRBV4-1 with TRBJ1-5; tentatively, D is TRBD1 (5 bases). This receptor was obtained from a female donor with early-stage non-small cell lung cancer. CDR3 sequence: CASSQGGRNNQPQHF. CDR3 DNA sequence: TGCGCCAGCAGCCAAGGGGGACGGAACAATCAGCCCCAGCATTTT.